Listed here are 10 T cell receptor beta chains from one sample, sequenced in a study of blood T cell repertoires in COVID-19. The assay was immunoSEQ multiplex PCR, and TCRdb's table has in-frame clones only and misses some. Of roughly 350,000 clones in the sample, 85% were seen once. Sequenced sample: peripheral blood. These receptors all come from a woman aged 18-29 years with acute or convalescent COVID-19.

The J gene is TRBJ1-1, the V gene TRBV11-1; TRBD1 matches at 7 bases. V gave up 5 bases and J gave up 6 bases; unmatched junction bases: 6. Germline CDR1 and CDR2: SGHAT and FQDESV (reference sequence). This CDR3 region has 13 residues. The chain's CDR3 is CASSDRAYAEAFF. The DNA of the CDR3 is TGTGCCAGCAGCGACAGGGCTTACGCTGAAGCTTTCTTT.

V gene TRBV5-1 combines with J gene TRBJ2-1; 9 bases are a match to TRBD1. The CDR3 loop spans 15 amino acids. Germline CDR1 SGHRS, CDR2 YFSETQ. V was clipped by 5 bases and J by 1 base; unmatched bases: 4. The CDR3 DNA is TGCGCCAGCAGGGACAGGGGAGCTTCCTACAATGAGCAGTTCTTC. This codes for CASRDRGASYNEQFF.

The V call is TRBV12-5, the J call TRBJ1-3; D is perhaps TRBD1 (6 bases). Per germline, CDR1 LGHNT and CDR2 FRNRAP. CDR3 length: 15 amino acids. V shed 1 base and J shed 1 base, with 8 bases lying between them. The CDR3 DNA sequence: TGTGCTAGTGGTTTGGAAAGGGGGTCTGGAAACACCATATATTTT. It specifies CASGLERGSGNTIYF.

This rearrangement joins TRBV11-2 to TRBJ2-3; 11 bases are a match to TRBD2. In germline, CDR1 is SGHAT, CDR2 FQNNGV. With 3 bases clipped from V and 4 bases from J, the junction kept 3 bases outside the gene matches. The CDR3 extends over 15 amino acids. The CDR3, as DNA: TGTGCCAGCAGCTTTAGCGGGAGGGCCGCAGATACGCAGTATTTT. Amino acids: CASSFSGRAADTQYF.

The chain couples TRBV3-1 (or the pseudogene TRBV3-2) to TRBJ2-7, with TRBD2 matching 8 bases. Germline V gives CDR1 LGHDT, CDR2 YNNKEL (reference sequence). The CDR3 is made up of 15 amino acids. V lost 1 base to trimming and J lost 3 bases; unmatched junction nucleotides: 5. CDR3 residues: CASSQVSSGLYEQYF. The CDR3 DNA reads TGTGCCAGCAGCCAAGTGTCTAGCGGGCTCTACGAGCAGTACTTC.

The V call is TRBV7-8, the J call TRBJ1-5; D is unresolved. The germline V gene has CDR1 SGHVS and CDR2 FQNEAQ. Trimming took off 0 bases at V and 4 bases at J, with 10 bases between the two ends. This CDR3 has 15 residues. The CDR3 region is CASSLAVGRNQPQHF. In DNA form, the CDR3 reads TGTGCCAGCAGCTTAGCGGTGGGGAGGAATCAGCCCCAGCATTTT.

The V call is TRBV5-6, the J call TRBJ1-5, with a possible D match to TRBD1 (6 bases). The CDR3 is 17 amino acids. CDR1 is SGHDT and CDR2 is YYEEEE in the germline V gene. Trimming removed 3 bases at V and 0 bases at J, with 16 bases between. The CDR3 here is CASSSQGILFSNQPQHF. As DNA, the CDR3 is TGTGCCAGCAGCTCCCAGGGGATACTATTTAGCAATCAGCCCCAGCATTTT.

CDR3 coding DNA: TGTGCCAGCAGCTTGGTGGTCAGGGGGAACTATGGCTACACCTTC. It specifies CASSLVVRGNYGYTF. The rearrangement joins TRBV5-8 to TRBJ1-2; 7 positions match TRBD1. The V segment lost 0 bases and the J segment 2 bases; nucleotides outside the gene matches: 4. This CDR3 comprises 15 residues. Germline lookup yields CDR1 SGHTS and CDR2 YDEGEE.

The CDR3: CASREGQGARQPQHF. DNA of the CDR3: TGTGCCAGCAGGGAGGGACAGGGGGCCCGTCAGCCCCAGCATTTT. The chain joins TRBV6-6 to TRBJ1-5; 12 nucleotides agree with TRBD1. The CDR3 extends over 15 amino acids. The J segment lost 6 bases and the V segment lost 6 bases, leaving 6 bases of the junction unmatched. Per the germline V gene, CDR1 is MNHNY and CDR2 is SVGAGI (reference sequence).

The rearrangement joins TRBV5-4 to TRBJ2-4, with TRBD2 matching 14 bases. The CDR3 contains 17 residues. The germline V gene encodes CDR1 SGHNT and CDR2 YYREEE (reference sequence). J gave up 5 bases and V 1 base, and 5 bases lay outside the gene matches. CDR3 coding DNA: TGTGCCAGCAGCTTGTTGGGACTAGCGGGGGCCGAAAACATTCAGTACTTC. Translating it yields CASSLLGLAGAENIQYF.